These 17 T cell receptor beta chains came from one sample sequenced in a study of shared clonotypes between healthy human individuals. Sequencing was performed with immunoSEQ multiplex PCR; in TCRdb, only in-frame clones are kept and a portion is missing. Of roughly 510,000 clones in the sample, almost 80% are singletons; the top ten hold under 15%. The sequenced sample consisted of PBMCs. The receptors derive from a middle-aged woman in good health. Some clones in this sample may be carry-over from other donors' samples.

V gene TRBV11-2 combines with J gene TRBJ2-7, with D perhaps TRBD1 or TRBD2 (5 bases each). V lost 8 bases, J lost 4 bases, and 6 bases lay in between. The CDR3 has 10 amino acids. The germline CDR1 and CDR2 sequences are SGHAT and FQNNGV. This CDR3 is CASGGYEQYF. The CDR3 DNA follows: TGTGCCAGCGGGGGATACGAGCAGTACTTC.

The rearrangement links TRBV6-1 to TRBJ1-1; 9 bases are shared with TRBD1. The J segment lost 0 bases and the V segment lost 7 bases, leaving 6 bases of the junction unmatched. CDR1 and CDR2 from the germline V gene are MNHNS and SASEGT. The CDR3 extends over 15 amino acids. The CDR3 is CASTKQGAVNTEAFF. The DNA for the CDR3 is TGTGCCAGCACCAAACAGGGGGCGGTGAACACTGAAGCTTTCTTT.

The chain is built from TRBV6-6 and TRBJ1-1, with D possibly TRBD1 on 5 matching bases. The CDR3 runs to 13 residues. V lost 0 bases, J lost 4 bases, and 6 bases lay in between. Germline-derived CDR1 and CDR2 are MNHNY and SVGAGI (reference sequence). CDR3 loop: CASSYSGPTEAFF. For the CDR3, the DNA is TGTGCCAGCAGTTACTCGGGGCCCACTGAAGCTTTCTTT.

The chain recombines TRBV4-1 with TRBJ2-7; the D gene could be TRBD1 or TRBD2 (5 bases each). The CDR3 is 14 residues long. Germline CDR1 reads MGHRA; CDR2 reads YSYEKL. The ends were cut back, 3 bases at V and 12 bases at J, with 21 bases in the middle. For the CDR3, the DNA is TGCGCCAGCAGCCAGATTCTAATGGGACCCGTCAGGTACTTC. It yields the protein CASSQILMGPVRYF.

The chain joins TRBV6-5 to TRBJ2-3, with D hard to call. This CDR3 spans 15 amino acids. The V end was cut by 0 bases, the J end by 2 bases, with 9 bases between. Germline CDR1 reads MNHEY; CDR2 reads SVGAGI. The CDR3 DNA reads TGTGCCAGCAGTTACTCGATACAGATCACAGATACGCAGTATTTT. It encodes CASSYSIQITDTQYF.

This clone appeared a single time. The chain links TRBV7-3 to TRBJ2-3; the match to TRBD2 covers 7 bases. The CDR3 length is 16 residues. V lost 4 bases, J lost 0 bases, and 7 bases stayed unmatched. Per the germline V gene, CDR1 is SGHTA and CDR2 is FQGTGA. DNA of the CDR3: TGTGCCAGCAGCTACTTAAGCGGGACTAGCACAGATACGCAGTATTTT. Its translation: CASSYLSGTSTDTQYF.

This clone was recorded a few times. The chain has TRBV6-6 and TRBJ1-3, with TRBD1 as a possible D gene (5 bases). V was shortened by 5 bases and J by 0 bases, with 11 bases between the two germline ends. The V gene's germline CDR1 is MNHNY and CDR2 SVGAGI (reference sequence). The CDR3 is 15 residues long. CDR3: CASSPMTDSGNTIYF. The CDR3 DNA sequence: TGTGCCAGCAGTCCGATGACAGACTCTGGAAACACCATATATTTT.

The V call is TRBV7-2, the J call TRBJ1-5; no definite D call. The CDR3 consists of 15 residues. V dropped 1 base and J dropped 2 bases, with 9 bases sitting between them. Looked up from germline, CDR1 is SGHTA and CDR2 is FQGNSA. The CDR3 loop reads CASSLVGKGNQPQHF. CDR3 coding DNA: TGTGCCAGCAGCTTAGTAGGTAAAGGCAATCAGCCCCAGCATTTT.

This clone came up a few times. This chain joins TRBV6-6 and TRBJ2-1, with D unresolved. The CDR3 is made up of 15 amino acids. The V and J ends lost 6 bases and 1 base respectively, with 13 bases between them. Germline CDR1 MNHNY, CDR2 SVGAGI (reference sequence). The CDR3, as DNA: TGTGCCAGCAGCCCTTTACGAGGTTCCTACAATGAGCAGTTCTTC. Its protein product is CASSPLRGSYNEQFF.

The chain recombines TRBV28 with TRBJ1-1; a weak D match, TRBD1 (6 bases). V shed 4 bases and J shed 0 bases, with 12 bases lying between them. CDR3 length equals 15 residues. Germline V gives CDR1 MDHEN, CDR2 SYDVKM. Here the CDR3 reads CASSSRTALNTEAFF. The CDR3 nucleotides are TGTGCCAGCAGTTCCCGGACAGCGTTGAACACTGAAGCTTTCTTT.

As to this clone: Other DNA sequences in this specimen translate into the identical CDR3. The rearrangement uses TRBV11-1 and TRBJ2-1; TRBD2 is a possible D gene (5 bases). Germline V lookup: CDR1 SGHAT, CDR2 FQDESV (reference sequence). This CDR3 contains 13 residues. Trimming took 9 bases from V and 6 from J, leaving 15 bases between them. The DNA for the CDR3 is TGTGCCAGTAGCCCCCCGAGGGCCAATGAGCAGTTCTTC. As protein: CASSPPRANEQFF.

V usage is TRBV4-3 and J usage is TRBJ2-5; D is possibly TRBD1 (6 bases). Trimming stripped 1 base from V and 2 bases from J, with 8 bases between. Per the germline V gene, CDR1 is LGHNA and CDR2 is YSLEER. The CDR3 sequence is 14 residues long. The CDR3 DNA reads TGCGCCAGCAGCCAAGGGGGGCATCAAGAGACCCAGTACTTC. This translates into CASSQGGHQETQYF.

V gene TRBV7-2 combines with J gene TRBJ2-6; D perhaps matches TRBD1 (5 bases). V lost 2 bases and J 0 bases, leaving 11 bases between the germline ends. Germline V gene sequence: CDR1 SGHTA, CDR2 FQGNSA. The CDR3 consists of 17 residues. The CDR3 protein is CASSLQGGPSGANVLTF. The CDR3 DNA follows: TGTGCCAGCAGCTTACAGGGCGGCCCCTCTGGGGCCAACGTCCTGACTTTC.

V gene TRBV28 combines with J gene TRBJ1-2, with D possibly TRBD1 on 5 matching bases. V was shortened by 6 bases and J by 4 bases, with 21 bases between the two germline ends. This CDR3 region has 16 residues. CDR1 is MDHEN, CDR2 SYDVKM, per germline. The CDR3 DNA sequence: TGTGCCAGCAGCACCCCCGGGACCTCGACGGTCTATGGCTACACCTTC. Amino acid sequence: CASSTPGTSTVYGYTF.

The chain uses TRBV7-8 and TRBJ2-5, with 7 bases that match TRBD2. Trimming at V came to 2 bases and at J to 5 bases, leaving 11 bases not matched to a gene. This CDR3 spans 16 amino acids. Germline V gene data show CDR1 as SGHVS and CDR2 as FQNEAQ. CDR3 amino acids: CASSLFRGGSGETQYF. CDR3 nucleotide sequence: TGTGCCAGCAGCTTATTTCGTGGCGGGAGCGGGGAGACCCAGTACTTC. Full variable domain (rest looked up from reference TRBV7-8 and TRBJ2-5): GAGVSQSPRYKVAKRGQDVALRCDPISGHVSLFWYQQALGQGPEFLTYFQNEAQLDKSGLPSDRFFAERPEGSVSTLKIQRTQQEDSAVYLCASSLFRGGSGETQYFGPGTRLLVL.

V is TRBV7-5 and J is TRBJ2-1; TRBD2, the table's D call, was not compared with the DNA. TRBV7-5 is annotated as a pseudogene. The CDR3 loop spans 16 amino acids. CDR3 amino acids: CVRSLEVRSSYNEQFF. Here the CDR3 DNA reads TGTGTCAGAAGCTTGGAGGTCAGGAGCTCCTACAATGAGCAGTTCTTC.

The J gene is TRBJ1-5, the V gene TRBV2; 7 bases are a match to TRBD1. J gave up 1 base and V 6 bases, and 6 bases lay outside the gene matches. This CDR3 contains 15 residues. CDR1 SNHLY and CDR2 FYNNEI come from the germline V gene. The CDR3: CASRQTGTSNQPQHF. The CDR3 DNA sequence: TGTGCCAGCAGGCAGACAGGGACGAGCAATCAGCCCCAGCATTTT.